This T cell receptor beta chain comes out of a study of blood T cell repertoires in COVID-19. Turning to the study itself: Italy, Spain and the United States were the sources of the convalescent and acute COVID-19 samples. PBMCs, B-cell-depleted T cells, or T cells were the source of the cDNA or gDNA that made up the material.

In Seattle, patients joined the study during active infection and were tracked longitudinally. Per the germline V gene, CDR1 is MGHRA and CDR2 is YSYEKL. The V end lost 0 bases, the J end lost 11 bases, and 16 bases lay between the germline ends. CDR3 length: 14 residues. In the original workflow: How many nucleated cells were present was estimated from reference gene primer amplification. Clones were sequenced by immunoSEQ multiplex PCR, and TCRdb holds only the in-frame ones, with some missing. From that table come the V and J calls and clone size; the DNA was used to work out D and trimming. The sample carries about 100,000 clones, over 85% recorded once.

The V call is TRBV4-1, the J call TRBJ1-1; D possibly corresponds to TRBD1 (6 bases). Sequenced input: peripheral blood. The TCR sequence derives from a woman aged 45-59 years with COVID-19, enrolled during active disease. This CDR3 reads CASSQDIFAGDAFF. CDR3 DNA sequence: TGCGCCAGCAGCCAAGATATATTCGCAGGGGACGCTTTCTTT.